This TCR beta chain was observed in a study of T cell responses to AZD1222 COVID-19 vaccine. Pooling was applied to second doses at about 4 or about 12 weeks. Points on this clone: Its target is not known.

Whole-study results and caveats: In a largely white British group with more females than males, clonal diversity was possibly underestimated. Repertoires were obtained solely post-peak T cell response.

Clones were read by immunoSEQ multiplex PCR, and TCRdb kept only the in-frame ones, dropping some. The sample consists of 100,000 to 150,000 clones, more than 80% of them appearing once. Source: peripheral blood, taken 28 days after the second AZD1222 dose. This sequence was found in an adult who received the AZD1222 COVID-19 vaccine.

CDR3 protein: CASSLGQNQPQHF. In nucleotides, the CDR3 is TGTGCCAGCAGCTTGGGTCAGAATCAGCCCCAGCATTTT. The rearrangement links TRBV5-6 to TRBJ1-5; D uncertain. V was clipped by 0 bases and J by 4 bases, with 5 bases between them. Germline CDR1 and CDR2: SGHDT and YYEEEE. This CDR3 is built from 13 residues.